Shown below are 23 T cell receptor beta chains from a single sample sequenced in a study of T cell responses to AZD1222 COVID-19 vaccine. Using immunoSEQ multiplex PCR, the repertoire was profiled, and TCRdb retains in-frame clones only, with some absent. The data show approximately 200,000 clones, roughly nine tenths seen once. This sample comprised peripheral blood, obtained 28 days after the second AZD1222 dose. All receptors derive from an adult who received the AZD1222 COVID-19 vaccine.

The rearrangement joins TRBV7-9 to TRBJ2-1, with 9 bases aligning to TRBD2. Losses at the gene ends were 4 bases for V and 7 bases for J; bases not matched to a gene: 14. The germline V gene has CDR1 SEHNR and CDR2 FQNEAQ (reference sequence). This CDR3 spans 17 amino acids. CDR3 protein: CASSSVAGEYLVNEQFF. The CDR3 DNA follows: TGTGCCAGCAGCTCAGTAGCGGGAGAGTATTTGGTTAATGAGCAGTTCTTC.

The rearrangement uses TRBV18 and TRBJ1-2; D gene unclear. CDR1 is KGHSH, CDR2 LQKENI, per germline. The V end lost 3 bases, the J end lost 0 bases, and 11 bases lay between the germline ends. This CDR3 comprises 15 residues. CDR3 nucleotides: TGTGCCAGCTCACCGAGACAAGACGCTAACTATGGCTACACCTTC. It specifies CASSPRQDANYGYTF.

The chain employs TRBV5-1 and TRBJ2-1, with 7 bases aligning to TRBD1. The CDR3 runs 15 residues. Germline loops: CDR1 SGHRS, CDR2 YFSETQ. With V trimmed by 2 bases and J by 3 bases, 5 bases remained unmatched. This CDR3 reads CASSFLGGVYNEQFF. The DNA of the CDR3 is TGCGCCAGCAGCTTCCTAGGGGGCGTCTACAATGAGCAGTTCTTC. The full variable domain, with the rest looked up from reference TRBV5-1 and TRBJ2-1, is KAGVTQTPRYLIKTRGQQVTLSCSPISGHRSVSWYQQTPGQGLQFLFEYFSETQRNKGNFPGRFSGRQFSNSRSEMNVSTLELGDSALYLCASSFLGGVYNEQFFGPGTRLTVL.

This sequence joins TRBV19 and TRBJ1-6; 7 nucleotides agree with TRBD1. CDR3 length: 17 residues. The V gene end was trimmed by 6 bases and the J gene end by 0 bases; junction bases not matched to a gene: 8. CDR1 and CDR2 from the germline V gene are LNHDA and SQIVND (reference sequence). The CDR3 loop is CASRSDRTSSYNSPLHF. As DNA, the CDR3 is TGTGCCAGTAGGTCGGACAGGACGAGCTCCTATAATTCACCCCTCCACTTT.

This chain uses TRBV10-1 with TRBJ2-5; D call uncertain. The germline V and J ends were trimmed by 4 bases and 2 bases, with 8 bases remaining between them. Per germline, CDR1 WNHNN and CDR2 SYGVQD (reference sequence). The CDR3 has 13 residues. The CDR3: CASSVDAQETQYF. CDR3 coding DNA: TGCGCCAGCAGTGTGGACGCTCAAGAGACCCAGTACTTC.

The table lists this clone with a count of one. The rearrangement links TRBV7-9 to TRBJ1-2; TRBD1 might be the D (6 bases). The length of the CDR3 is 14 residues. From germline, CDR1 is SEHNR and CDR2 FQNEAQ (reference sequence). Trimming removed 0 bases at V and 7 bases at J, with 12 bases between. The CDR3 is CASSLAGDTAGYTF. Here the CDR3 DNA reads TGTGCCAGCAGCTTAGCGGGGGACACGGCTGGCTACACCTTC.

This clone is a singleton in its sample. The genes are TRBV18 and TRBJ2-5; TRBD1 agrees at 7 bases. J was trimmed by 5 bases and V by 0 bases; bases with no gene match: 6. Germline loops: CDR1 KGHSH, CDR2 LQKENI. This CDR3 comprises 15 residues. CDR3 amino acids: CASSPPTGRKETQYF. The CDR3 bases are TGTGCCAGCTCACCACCGACAGGGAGAAAGGAGACCCAGTACTTC.

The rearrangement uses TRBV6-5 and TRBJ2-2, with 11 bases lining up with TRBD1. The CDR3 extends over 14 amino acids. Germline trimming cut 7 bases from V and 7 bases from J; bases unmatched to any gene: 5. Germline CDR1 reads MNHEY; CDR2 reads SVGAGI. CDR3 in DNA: TGTGCCAGCATTGGGACAGGGGGGATCGGGGAGCTGTTTTTT. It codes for CASIGTGGIGELFF.

The CDR3 spells CASSLWPAHTNTGELFF. CDR3 DNA: TGTGCCAGCAGCTTGTGGCCAGCCCATACGAACACCGGGGAGCTGTTTTTT. The V gene is TRBV5-6, the J gene TRBJ2-2; D gene unclear. CDR3 length: 17 residues. Germline V gene lookup returns CDR1 SGHDT and CDR2 YYEEEE. The V gene lost 1 base and the J gene lost 0 bases, with 13 bases spanning the gap.

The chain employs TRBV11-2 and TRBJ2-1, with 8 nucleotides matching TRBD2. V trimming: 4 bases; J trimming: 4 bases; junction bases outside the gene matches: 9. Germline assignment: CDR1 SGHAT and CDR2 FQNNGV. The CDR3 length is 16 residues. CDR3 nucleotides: TGTGCCAGCAGCTCCGTTGGAGCGGGAGTTTACAATGAGCAGTTCTTC. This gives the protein CASSSVGAGVYNEQFF.

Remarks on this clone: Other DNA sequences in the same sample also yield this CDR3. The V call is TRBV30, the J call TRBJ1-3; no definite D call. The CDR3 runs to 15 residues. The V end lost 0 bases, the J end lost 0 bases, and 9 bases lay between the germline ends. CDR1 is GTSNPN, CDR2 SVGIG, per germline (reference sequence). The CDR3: CAWSVGQSSGNTIYF. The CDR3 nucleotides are TGTGCCTGGAGTGTTGGGCAGTCCTCTGGAAACACCATATATTTT.

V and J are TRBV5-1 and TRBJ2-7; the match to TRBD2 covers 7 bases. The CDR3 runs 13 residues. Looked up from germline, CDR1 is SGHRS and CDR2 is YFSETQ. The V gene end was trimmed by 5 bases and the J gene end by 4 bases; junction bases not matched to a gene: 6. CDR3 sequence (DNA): TGCGCCAGCAGAAGCGGGGCGGGGTACGAGCAGTACTTC. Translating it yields CASRSGAGYEQYF.

CDR3 coding DNA: TGTGCCAGCAGCGTAGGACTGGGACAGTCCTACGAGCAGTACTTC. Translation: CASSVGLGQSYEQYF. The chain combines TRBV9 with TRBJ2-7, with 7 bases fitting TRBD1. The germline CDR1 and CDR2 sequences are SGDLS and YYNGEE. The J segment lost 1 base and the V segment lost 0 bases, leaving 4 bases of the junction unmatched. The CDR3 is 15 amino acids.

The CDR3 spells CAWSRGESGTDTQYF. CDR3 nucleotide sequence: TGTGCCTGGAGTCGGGGGGAGTCGGGCACAGATACGCAGTATTTT. The chain combines TRBV30 with TRBJ2-3; TRBD2 matches 7 bases. Germline V lookup: CDR1 GTSNPN, CDR2 SVGIG (reference sequence). Trimming took 2 bases from V and 1 from J; bases not matched to a gene: 6. The CDR3 has 15 residues.

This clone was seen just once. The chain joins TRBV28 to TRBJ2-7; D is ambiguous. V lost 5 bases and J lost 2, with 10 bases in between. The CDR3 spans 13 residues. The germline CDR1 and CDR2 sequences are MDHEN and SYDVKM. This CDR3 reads CASSPTKTYEQYF. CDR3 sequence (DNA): TGTGCCAGCAGTCCGACAAAGACCTACGAGCAGTACTTC.

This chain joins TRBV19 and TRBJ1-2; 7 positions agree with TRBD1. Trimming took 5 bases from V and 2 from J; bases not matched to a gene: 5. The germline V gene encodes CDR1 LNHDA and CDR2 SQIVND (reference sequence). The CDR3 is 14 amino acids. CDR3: CASSVDRANYGYTF. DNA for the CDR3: TGTGCCAGTAGTGTCGACAGGGCCAACTATGGCTACACCTTC. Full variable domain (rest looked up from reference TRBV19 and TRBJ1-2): DGGITQSPKYLFRKEGQNVTLSCEQNLNHDAMYWYRQDPGQGLRLIYYSQIVNDFQKGDIAEGYSVSREKKESFPLTVTSAQKNPTAFYLCASSVDRANYGYTFGSGTRLTVV.

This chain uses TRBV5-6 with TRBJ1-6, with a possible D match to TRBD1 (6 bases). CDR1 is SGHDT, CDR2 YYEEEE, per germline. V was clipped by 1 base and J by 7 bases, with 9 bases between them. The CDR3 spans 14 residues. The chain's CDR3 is CASSLNRGNSPLHF. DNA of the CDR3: TGTGCCAGCAGCTTGAATAGGGGGAATTCACCCCTCCACTTT. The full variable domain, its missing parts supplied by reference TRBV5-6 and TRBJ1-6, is DAGVTQSPTHLIKTRGQQVTLRCSPKSGHDTVSWYQQALGQGPQFIFQYYEEEERQRGNFPDRFSGHQFPNYSSELNVNALLLGDSALYLCASSLNRGNSPLHFGNGTRLTVT.

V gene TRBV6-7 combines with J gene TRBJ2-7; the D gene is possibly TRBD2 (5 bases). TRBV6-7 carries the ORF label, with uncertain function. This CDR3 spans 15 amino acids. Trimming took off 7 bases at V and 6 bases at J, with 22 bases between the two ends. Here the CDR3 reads CASNKRLNKLCEQYF. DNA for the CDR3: TGTGCCAGCAACAAAAGACTAAATAAGTTGTGCGAGCAGTACTTC.

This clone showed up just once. The CDR3 nucleotides are TGTGCCAGTAGTATTTCTGACCAAGAGACCCAGTACTTC. This gives the protein CASSISDQETQYF. The chain combines TRBV19 with TRBJ2-5; D gene ambiguous. From germline, CDR1 is LNHDA and CDR2 SQIVND (reference sequence). This CDR3 is built from 13 residues. The germline V and J ends were trimmed by 3 bases and 0 bases, with 5 bases remaining between them.

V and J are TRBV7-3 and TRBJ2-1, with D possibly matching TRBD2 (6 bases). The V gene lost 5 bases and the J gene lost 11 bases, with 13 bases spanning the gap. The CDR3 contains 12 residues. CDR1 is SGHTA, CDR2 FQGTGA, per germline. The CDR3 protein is CASSAPGLQQFF. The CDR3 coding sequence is TGTGCCAGCAGCGCTCCGGGACTCCAGCAGTTCTTC.

Written as DNA, the CDR3 is TGTGCCAGTAGGCAGACTCAAGGTGGCGATGGCTACACCTTC. Translation gives CASRQTQGGDGYTF. The chain employs TRBV3-1 (or the pseudogene TRBV3-2) and TRBJ1-2, with D unresolved. Germline lookup yields CDR1 LGHDT and CDR2 YNNKEL (reference sequence). V lost 9 bases, J lost 6 bases, and 20 bases lay in between. CDR3 length: 14 amino acids.

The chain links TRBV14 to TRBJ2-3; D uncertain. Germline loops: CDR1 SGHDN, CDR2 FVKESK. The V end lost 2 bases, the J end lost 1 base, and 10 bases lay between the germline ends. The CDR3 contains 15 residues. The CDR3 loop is CASSQPTGRTDTQYF. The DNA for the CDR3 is TGTGCCAGCAGCCAACCGACGGGCCGCACAGATACGCAGTATTTT.

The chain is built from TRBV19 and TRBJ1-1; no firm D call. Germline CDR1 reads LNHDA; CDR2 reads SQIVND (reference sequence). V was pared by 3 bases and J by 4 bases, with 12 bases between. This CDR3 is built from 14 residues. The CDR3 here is CASSISPRATEAFF. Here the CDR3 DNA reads TGTGCCAGTAGTATCTCCCCGCGGGCCACTGAAGCTTTCTTT.